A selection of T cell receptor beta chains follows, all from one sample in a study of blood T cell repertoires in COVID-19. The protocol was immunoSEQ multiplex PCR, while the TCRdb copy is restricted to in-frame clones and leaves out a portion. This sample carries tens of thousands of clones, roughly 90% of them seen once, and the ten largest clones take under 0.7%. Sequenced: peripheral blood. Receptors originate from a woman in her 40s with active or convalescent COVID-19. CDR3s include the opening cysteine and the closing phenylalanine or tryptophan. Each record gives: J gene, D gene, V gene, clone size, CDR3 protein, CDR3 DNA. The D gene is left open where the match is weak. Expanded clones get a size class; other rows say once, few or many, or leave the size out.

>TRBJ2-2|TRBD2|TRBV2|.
CASSPGWGRASPGELFF
TGTGCCAGCAGCCCGGGATGGGGGAGGGCCTCTCCCGGGGAGCTGTTTTTT
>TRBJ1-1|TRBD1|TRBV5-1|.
CASSLAEQGESEAFF
TGCGCCAGCAGCTTGGCCGAGCAGGGGGAAAGTGAAGCTTTCTTT
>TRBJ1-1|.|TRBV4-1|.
CASSLDTQNTEAFF
TGCGCCAGCAGCCTCGACACACAGAACACTGAAGCTTTCTTT
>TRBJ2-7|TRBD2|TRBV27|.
CASNQPGLASFDEQYF
TGTGCCAGCAATCAACCCGGACTAGCGTCTTTCGACGAGCAGTACTTC
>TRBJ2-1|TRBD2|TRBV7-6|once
CASSLARQRGVYNEQFF
TGTGCCAGCAGCTTAGCCCGCCAGCGGGGGGTTTACAATGAGCAGTTCTTC
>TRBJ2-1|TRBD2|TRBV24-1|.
CATSAGGRANNEQFF
TGTGCCACCAGTGCCGGCGGGAGGGCCAACAATGAGCAGTTCTTC
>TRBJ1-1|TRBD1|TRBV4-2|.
CASSLDRAETEAFF
TGTGCCAGCAGCCTAGACAGGGCAGAAACTGAAGCTTTCTTT
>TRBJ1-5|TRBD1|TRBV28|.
CASSLGQGGQPQHF
TGTGCCAGCAGTTTGGGACAGGGGGGGCAGCCCCAGCATTTT
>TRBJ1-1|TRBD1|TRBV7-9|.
CASSFIDRGTEAFF
TGTGCCAGCAGCTTCATAGACAGGGGCACTGAAGCTTTCTTT
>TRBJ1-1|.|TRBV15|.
CATSRGGGRTEAFF
TGTGCCACCAGCAGAGGTGGGGGCCGCACTGAAGCTTTCTTT